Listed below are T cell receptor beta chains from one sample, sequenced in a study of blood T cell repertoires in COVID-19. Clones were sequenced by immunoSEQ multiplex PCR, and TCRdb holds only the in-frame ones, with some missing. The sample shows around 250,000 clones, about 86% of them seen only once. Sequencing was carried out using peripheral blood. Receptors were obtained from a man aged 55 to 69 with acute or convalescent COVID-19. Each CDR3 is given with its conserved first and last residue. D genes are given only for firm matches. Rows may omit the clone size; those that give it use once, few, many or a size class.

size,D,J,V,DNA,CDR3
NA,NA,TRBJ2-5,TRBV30,TGTGCCTGGACTAAGGGGCTAGAGACCCAGTACTTC,CAWTKGLETQYF
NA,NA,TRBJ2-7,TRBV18,TGTGCCAGCTCACCGCGGGACTCTATCTACGAGCAGTACTTC,CASSPRDSIYEQYF
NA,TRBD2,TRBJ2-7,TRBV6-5,TGTGCCAGCAGGCGCCCGGGGGGGACGGCATACGAGCAGTACTTC,CASRRPGGTAYEQYF
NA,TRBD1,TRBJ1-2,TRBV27,TGTGCCAGCAGCCCCGGACAGGGGTCCGACTATGGCTACACCTTC,CASSPGQGSDYGYTF
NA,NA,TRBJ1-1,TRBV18,TGTGCCAGCTCACCACCCAGAGGGACTGAAGCTTTCTTT,CASSPPRGTEAFF
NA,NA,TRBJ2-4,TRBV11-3,TGTGCCAGCAGCCGGTCAGGGGTCGGACTAGCCAAAAACATTCAGTACTTC,CASSRSGVGLAKNIQYF
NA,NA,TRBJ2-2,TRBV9,TGTGCCAGCAGCGTAGCTTTATTACGGGATTTGGGCACCGGGGAGCTGTTTTTT,CASSVALLRDLGTGELFF
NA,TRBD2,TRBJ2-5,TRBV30,TGTGCCTGGGCGCGACTAGCGGGAGGAGAGACCCAGTACTTC,CAWARLAGGETQYF
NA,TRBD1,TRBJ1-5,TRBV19,TGTGCCAGTAGACAAGACAGGGGCCTCAATCAGCCCCAGCATTTT,CASRQDRGLNQPQHF
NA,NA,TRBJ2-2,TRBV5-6,TGTGCCAGCAGCTTGGGTATCCAGGGCACCGGGGAGCTGTTTTTT,CASSLGIQGTGELFF
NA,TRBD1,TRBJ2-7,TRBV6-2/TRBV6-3,TGTGCCAGCAGTTCTTTCTCGACCCGGGACAGCCGGTGGGAGCAGTACTTC,CASSSFSTRDSRWEQYF
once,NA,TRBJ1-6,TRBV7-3,TGTGCCAGCAGTCGGGGGGATAATTCACCCCTCCACTTT,CASSRGDNSPLHF
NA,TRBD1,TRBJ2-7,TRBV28,TGTGCCAGCATAAGGACAGGGGGAACCTACGAGCAGTACTTC,CASIRTGGTYEQYF
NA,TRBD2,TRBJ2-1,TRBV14,TGTGCCAGCAGCCAAGTTAAGGGACTAGCGGGAGTCCAGCAGTTCTTC,CASSQVKGLAGVQQFF